This T cell receptor (beta chain) originates from a study of blood T cell repertoires in COVID-19 (dated by TCRdb to 2018 to 2021). Context from the whole study: The collaborator samples originated in the United States, Italy and Spain and spanned the acute and convalescent phases of COVID-19. The prospective study material was composed of cDNA or gDNA derived from T cells, B-cell-depleted T cells, or PBMCs. Subjects who had been exposed to COVID-19, were actively infected with it, or had recovered from it provided the deeply sampled blood TCRbeta repertoires that made up the dataset. The repertoires were released in a freely available public database intended as a resource for research on the immune response to SARS-CoV-2. Samples came from the ongoing ImmuneRACE study (first 160 participants) plus 1,254 subjects from 6 global collaborators. Nearly every sample came with metadata listing a de-identified subject ID, COVID-19 status, age in years and sex. Where HLA class I and class II types were available, the types were taken from metadata supplied by the sample provider, not from assay-based typing.

In Seattle, one collaborating source enrolled patients while the infection was active and tracked those patients longitudinally over the course of disease. Collaborating institutions collected whole blood in K2EDTA tubes following their own protocols. For TCRbeta analysis, collaborator samples were shipped as frozen whole blood, as isolated PBMCs, or as DNA extracted from either sample type. CDR1 and CDR2 (LGHDT, YNNKEL) derive from the germline V gene (reference sequence). Cut back by 1 base and 4 bases, the V and J ends lie 14 bases apart. CDR3 length: 17 amino acids, cysteine to phenylalanine. The retained sequence is limited to the CDR3, 51 bases, with the frame set at the first base. As concerns this clone: What antigen it recognizes has not been identified. Qualities for individual bases were not recorded, and no much larger clone is one base off.

The investigation overall reported the following: The amount of clinical and demographic metadata varied by source and participant and was provided uncurated.

TCRbeta CDR3 regions were amplified from genomic DNA using the immunoSEQ Assay, a bias-controlled multiplex PCR. The authors' pipeline ran thus. Nucleated cell counts per sample were estimated from amplification of reference gene primers within the assay. To quantify the absolute abundance of each unique TCRbeta CDR3 rearrangement, sequence reads were collapsed and filtered. Productive Simpson clonality was computed per sample as the square root of Simpson's diversity index over productive rearrangements. What TCRdb holds here is the immuneACCESS table cut down to in-frame rearrangements. Part of the clones is not present; checked against another copy, under half of the missing clones reflect an unresolved V gene, and the others are unexplained. V and J calls and clone size come straight from that table; D and trimming were deduced from the DNA. This sample is represented by 200,000 to 250,000 clones; about 85% of them were singletons. The ten most abundant clones make up about 11% of the sample.

The V and J genes are TRBV3-1 (or the pseudogene TRBV3-2) and TRBJ1-6, with no confident D gene call. This TCR was sampled from a woman of 80 years or more with COVID-19, enrolled during active disease. The sequenced sample consisted of peripheral blood. This receptor has the CDR3 CASSQVSLRAYNSPLHF. The sequenced DNA is TGTGCCAGCAGCCAAGTCAGTCTGAGGGCTTATAATTCACCCCTCCACTTT.